These T cell receptor beta chains were read from a single sample in a study of shared clonotypes between healthy human individuals. Assay: immunoSEQ multiplex PCR; the TCRdb copy retains only in-frame clones and omits some. The sample has fewer than 1 million clones, 95% to 97% seen once. Sequenced: naive CD8+ T cells sorted from blood. These receptor sequences come from a man under 40 in good health. Both conserved end residues are part of each CDR3. Fields, in order: D gene, clone size, J gene, V gene, CDR3 DNA, CDR3 protein. D genes are given only for firm matches. The size entry is marked missing in some rows and otherwise reads once, few, many or a size class.

D gene: TRBD2; clone size: -; J gene: TRBJ2-3; V gene: TRBV7-8; CDR3 DNA: TGTGCCAGCAGCCGCCGACTAGCTGGGACAGATACGCAGTATTTT; CDR3 protein: CASSRRLAGTDTQYF
D gene: -; clone size: -; J gene: TRBJ2-7; V gene: TRBV14; CDR3 DNA: TGTGCCAGCAGCCAAGTTACAGCCTACGAGCAGTACTTC; CDR3 protein: CASSQVTAYEQYF
D gene: -; clone size: -; J gene: TRBJ1-1; V gene: TRBV27; CDR3 DNA: TGTGCCAGCAGTATTTCACAATCCGGGAGGACTGAAGCTTTCTTT; CDR3 protein: CASSISQSGRTEAFF
D gene: -; clone size: -; J gene: TRBJ1-1; V gene: TRBV7-9; CDR3 DNA: TGTGCCAGCAGCTCCCTTGACAGGAGGAACACTGAAGCTTTCTTT; CDR3 protein: CASSSLDRRNTEAFF
D gene: -; clone size: -; J gene: TRBJ2-1; V gene: TRBV7-6; CDR3 DNA: TGTGCCAGCAGCTTAGCCGGGGGCGGGAAGTCGGATGAGCAGTTCTTC; CDR3 protein: CASSLAGGGKSDEQFF
D gene: TRBD2; clone size: -; J gene: TRBJ2-4; V gene: TRBV18; CDR3 DNA: TGTGCCAGCTCACATCCTTCGGGGGGGCATCTAGCCAAAAACATTCAGTACTTC; CDR3 protein: CASSHPSGGHLAKNIQYF
D gene: -; clone size: -; J gene: TRBJ2-7; V gene: TRBV7-9; CDR3 DNA: TGTGCCAGCAGCCCCTTGGGCGTGTCTTACGAGCAGTACTTC; CDR3 protein: CASSPLGVSYEQYF
D gene: TRBD1; clone size: -; J gene: TRBJ2-5; V gene: TRBV6-1; CDR3 DNA: TGTGCCAGCAGTGAAGAGGGACAGGGAGAAGAGACCCAGTACTTC; CDR3 protein: CASSEEGQGEETQYF
D gene: -; clone size: -; J gene: TRBJ2-7; V gene: TRBV11-2; CDR3 DNA: TGTGCCAGCAGCTTAAGGGCTGGCAAACCCTACGAGCAGTACTTC; CDR3 protein: CASSLRAGKPYEQYF
D gene: TRBD1; clone size: once; J gene: TRBJ2-7; V gene: TRBV4-3; CDR3 DNA: TGCGCCAGCAGCCAAGCCACAGGGGCTTACTCCTACGAGCAGTACTTC; CDR3 protein: CASSQATGAYSYEQYF
D gene: -; clone size: -; J gene: TRBJ2-7; V gene: TRBV7-2; CDR3 DNA: TGTGCCAGCAGCCAGGAACTAGCACTCTACGAGCAGTACTTC; CDR3 protein: CASSQELALYEQYF
D gene: -; clone size: -; J gene: TRBJ2-7; V gene: TRBV7-6; CDR3 DNA: TGTGCCAGCAGCTGGGGAACAGGGTGGAGCTACGAGCAGTACTTC; CDR3 protein: CASSWGTGWSYEQYF
D gene: TRBD1; clone size: -; J gene: TRBJ2-7; V gene: TRBV11-1; CDR3 DNA: TGTGCCAGCAGCATACAGGGGGCGCGCTACGAGCAGTACTTC; CDR3 protein: CASSIQGARYEQYF
D gene: TRBD2; clone size: -; J gene: TRBJ2-2; V gene: TRBV10-2; CDR3 DNA: TGCGCCAGTGTACCCGGACTAGCGGGAGAGAACACCGGGGAGCTGTTTTTT; CDR3 protein: CASVPGLAGENTGELFF
D gene: TRBD1; clone size: -; J gene: TRBJ2-1; V gene: TRBV29-1; CDR3 DNA: TGCAGCGTTGAGCCTCCGCCTGGACAGGTATACAATGAGCAGTTCTTC; CDR3 protein: CSVEPPPGQVYNEQFF
D gene: TRBD2; clone size: -; J gene: TRBJ2-2; V gene: TRBV27; CDR3 DNA: TGTGCCAGCAGATCGGGACTAGCGGGAGGAAACACCGGGGAGCTGTTTTTT; CDR3 protein: CASRSGLAGGNTGELFF
D gene: -; clone size: -; J gene: TRBJ2-6; V gene: TRBV9; CDR3 DNA: TGTGCCAGCAGCGTATCCCAGGGCGAAATCTCTGGGGCCAACGTCCTGACTTTC; CDR3 protein: CASSVSQGEISGANVLTF
D gene: -; clone size: -; J gene: TRBJ2-7; V gene: TRBV27; CDR3 DNA: TGTGCCAGCACCTCCACAGGAGGCGCCTACGAGCAGTACTTC; CDR3 protein: CASTSTGGAYEQYF
D gene: TRBD1; clone size: -; J gene: TRBJ2-7; V gene: TRBV19; CDR3 DNA: TGTGCCAGTAGTTCCGGGACAGGGGCCTCCTACGAGCAGTACTTC; CDR3 protein: CASSSGTGASYEQYF
D gene: TRBD1; clone size: -; J gene: TRBJ2-4; V gene: TRBV18; CDR3 DNA: TGTGCCAGCTCACCAAAAGCGTATCCTGTGCCGGGACAGAAGGACAAAAACATTCAGTACTTC; CDR3 protein: CASSPKAYPVPGQKDKNIQYF
D gene: -; clone size: -; J gene: TRBJ2-3; V gene: TRBV7-9; CDR3 DNA: TGTGCCAGCAGCTTAGACTCAGATACGCAGTATTTT; CDR3 protein: CASSLDSDTQYF
D gene: -; clone size: -; J gene: TRBJ2-7; V gene: TRBV10-1; CDR3 DNA: TGCGCCAGCAGTCCAGACAGTAACTACTACGAGCAGTACTTC; CDR3 protein: CASSPDSNYYEQYF
D gene: -; clone size: -; J gene: TRBJ2-1; V gene: TRBV7-7; CDR3 DNA: TGTGCCAGCAGCTTAGCGCTGCGGGATGAGCAGTTCTTC; CDR3 protein: CASSLALRDEQFF
D gene: TRBD1; clone size: -; J gene: TRBJ1-5; V gene: TRBV2; CDR3 DNA: TGTGCCAGCAGTGAGGCCAGGGGGCTGGTAAGCAATCAGCCCCAGCATTTT; CDR3 protein: CASSEARGLVSNQPQHF
D gene: -; clone size: -; J gene: TRBJ2-5; V gene: TRBV28; CDR3 DNA: TGTGCCAGCAGTTCCAATACTGAAGGGATCCAAGAGACCCAGTACTTC; CDR3 protein: CASSSNTEGIQETQYF
D gene: -; clone size: -; J gene: TRBJ2-7; V gene: TRBV5-1; CDR3 DNA: TGCGCCAGCAGCTTAGAGCTTGGGTACGAGCAGTACTTC; CDR3 protein: CASSLELGYEQYF
D gene: TRBD1; clone size: -; J gene: TRBJ2-5; V gene: TRBV14; CDR3 DNA: TGTGCCAGCAGCCAAGAGGACAGGTATAAAGAGACCCAGTACTTC; CDR3 protein: CASSQEDRYKETQYF
D gene: -; clone size: -; J gene: TRBJ2-2; V gene: TRBV7-6; CDR3 DNA: TGTGCCAGCAGCCAAAAGAAAGGGGGTGGCACCGGGGAGCTGTTTTTT; CDR3 protein: CASSQKKGGGTGELFF
D gene: -; clone size: -; J gene: TRBJ2-1; V gene: TRBV19; CDR3 DNA: TGTGCCAGTAGTATAGACTTGCAGGATAGCCAAATATGGAATGAGCAGTTCTTC; CDR3 protein: CASSIDLQDSQIWNEQFF
D gene: TRBD2; clone size: -; J gene: TRBJ2-2; V gene: TRBV5-1; CDR3 DNA: TGCGCCAGCAGCTTGACGGGACTACTAGAGAACACCGGGGAGCTGTTTTTT; CDR3 protein: CASSLTGLLENTGELFF
D gene: TRBD2; clone size: -; J gene: TRBJ2-5; V gene: TRBV6-1; CDR3 DNA: TGTGCCAGCAGTGAGGCGGGAGAGGAGACCCAGTACTTC; CDR3 protein: CASSEAGEETQYF
D gene: TRBD1; clone size: -; J gene: TRBJ1-4; V gene: TRBV5-1; CDR3 DNA: TGCGCCAGCAGCACGGGACAGGGCGGTAATGAAAAACTGTTTTTT; CDR3 protein: CASSTGQGGNEKLFF
D gene: -; clone size: few; J gene: TRBJ2-7; V gene: TRBV28; CDR3 DNA: TGTGCCAGCAGTTTAAGGTTCTACGAGCAGTACTTC; CDR3 protein: CASSLRFYEQYF
D gene: TRBD2; clone size: -; J gene: TRBJ2-7; V gene: TRBV7-2; CDR3 DNA: TGTGCCAGCAGCTCTTTAGCGGGAGGTCCCGAGCAGTACTTC; CDR3 protein: CASSSLAGGPEQYF
D gene: -; clone size: -; J gene: TRBJ2-3; V gene: TRBV25-1; CDR3 DNA: TGTGCCAGCAGTGAGGGGGCCCTCACAGATACGCAGTATTTT; CDR3 protein: CASSEGALTDTQYF
D gene: -; clone size: -; J gene: TRBJ2-5; V gene: TRBV11-2; CDR3 DNA: TGTGCCAGCAGTCCTCTCAGACAGGAGCAAGAGACCCAGTACTTC; CDR3 protein: CASSPLRQEQETQYF
D gene: TRBD1; clone size: -; J gene: TRBJ1-5; V gene: TRBV9; CDR3 DNA: TGTGCCAGCAGCTCTCAGGGGGATCAGCCCCAGCATTTT; CDR3 protein: CASSSQGDQPQHF
D gene: TRBD2; clone size: -; J gene: TRBJ2-1; V gene: TRBV29-1; CDR3 DNA: TGCAGCGTTGATAAGACTAGCGGGAGACATGAGCAGTTCTTC; CDR3 protein: CSVDKTSGRHEQFF
D gene: -; clone size: -; J gene: TRBJ2-7; V gene: TRBV7-9; CDR3 DNA: TGTGCCAGCAGCGAAGGACGGCCCTACGAGCAGTACTTC; CDR3 protein: CASSEGRPYEQYF
D gene: -; clone size: -; J gene: TRBJ2-7; V gene: TRBV4-3; CDR3 DNA: TGCGCCAGCAGCCAAGAACAGGATTCCTACGAGCAGTACTTC; CDR3 protein: CASSQEQDSYEQYF
D gene: TRBD1; clone size: -; J gene: TRBJ2-1; V gene: TRBV7-9; CDR3 DNA: TGTGCCAGCAGCCTAATCTCCGGGACAGGGGTTGAGGATGAGCAGTTCTTC; CDR3 protein: CASSLISGTGVEDEQFF
D gene: -; clone size: -; J gene: TRBJ1-2; V gene: TRBV11-2; CDR3 DNA: TGTGCCAGCGGATACAGGGTAGATGGCTACACCTTC; CDR3 protein: CASGYRVDGYTF
D gene: -; clone size: -; J gene: TRBJ2-1; V gene: TRBV6-5; CDR3 DNA: TGTGCCAGCAGTTGGAGCGGGCCTGGGAATGAGCAGTTCTTC; CDR3 protein: CASSWSGPGNEQFF
D gene: -; clone size: -; J gene: TRBJ1-4; V gene: TRBV7-9; CDR3 DNA: TGTGCCAGCAGCGCCTCCCCGAGTGGTAATGAAAAACTGTTTTTT; CDR3 protein: CASSASPSGNEKLFF
D gene: TRBD2; clone size: -; J gene: TRBJ2-3; V gene: TRBV9; CDR3 DNA: TGTGCCAGCAGCGTAGGGTTTAGCGGGACCCGGACAGATACGCAGTATTTT; CDR3 protein: CASSVGFSGTRTDTQYF
D gene: TRBD1; clone size: -; J gene: TRBJ2-1; V gene: TRBV7-8; CDR3 DNA: TGTGCCAGCAGCCCTCACCGTGACAGGGGGCTTCACAATGAGCAGTTCTTC; CDR3 protein: CASSPHRDRGLHNEQFF
D gene: TRBD1; clone size: -; J gene: TRBJ1-3; V gene: TRBV11-3; CDR3 DNA: TGTGCCAGCAGCTACCCGATAGGGACAGATGGAAACACCATATATTTT; CDR3 protein: CASSYPIGTDGNTIYF
D gene: TRBD1; clone size: -; J gene: TRBJ2-7; V gene: TRBV9; CDR3 DNA: TGTGCCAGCAGCGCAGGGGACAGACCAAACGGAGACCCTTTGTACGAGCAGTACTTC; CDR3 protein: CASSAGDRPNGDPLYEQYF
D gene: -; clone size: -; J gene: TRBJ1-2; V gene: TRBV5-6; CDR3 DNA: TGTGCCAGCAGCTTCGGCAGGGCGGGTGGCTACACCTTC; CDR3 protein: CASSFGRAGGYTF